The TCR beta chain described here comes from a study of identical twins. A universal primer site was created by template switching, with the cDNA bearing unique molecular identifiers. TCRdb called the 5' RACE reads again in MiXCR, with one record for every CDR3 protein. In the table there are fewer than 500,000 distinct CDR3 sequences, roughly an eighth of which are singletons. The germline CDR1 and CDR2 sequences are SGHAT and FQNNGV. Trimming stripped 1 base from V and 8 bases from J, with 14 bases between. The CDR3 has 14 residues. About this clonotype itself: Its specificity is unknown.

Overall study results and limits: Among monozygotic twins, out-of-frame TCR alpha sharing exceeded what models predicted. With abundant cord blood beta clonotypes, insertions were fewer; memory repertoires showed no such pattern.

Separately, the same data were catalogued under a study of yellow fever vaccine responses in identical twins. Per that paper: Reportedly, the T cell response mounted by twins to vaccine seemed partly convergent, partly personalized.

Sample: CD4+ T cells sorted from blood. The chain is built from TRBV11-2 and TRBJ1-2; D remains unclear. The receptor was derived from a woman between 18 and 30 years old in good health. The chain's CDR3 is CASSLALGFGGYTF. As DNA, the CDR3 is TGTGCCAGCAGCTTAGCCCTGGGCTTCGGGGGCTACACCTTC.